What follows are 5 T cell receptor beta chains derived from one specimen sequenced in a study of T cells in localized non-small cell lung cancer. Sequencing used immunoSEQ multiplex PCR; TCRdb keeps in-frame clones, though not all of them. Of around 19,000 clones in the sample, approximately 91% were seen once. Source: peripheral blood, taken before any cancer treatment. Receptor source: a woman aged 40 to 75 with stage I lung adenocarcinoma.

This chain joins TRBV27 and TRBJ2-7; the match to TRBD1 covers 8 bases. This CDR3 comprises 16 residues. Germline V gene lookup returns CDR1 MNHEY and CDR2 SMNVEV (reference sequence). V trimming: 4 bases; J trimming: 1 base; junction bases outside the gene matches: 9. In DNA form, the CDR3 reads TGTGCCAGCAGTTACCTCCCGGACAGGGAATCCTACGAGCAGTACTTC. This codes for CASSYLPDRESYEQYF.

The rearrangement links TRBV19 to TRBJ1-1; 7 nucleotides agree with TRBD1. V was pared by 7 bases and J by 3 bases, with 2 bases of the junction left unmatched. CDR1 is LNHDA, CDR2 SQIVND, per germline (reference sequence). The CDR3 has 12 amino acids. This CDR3 reads CASTDRDTEAFF. As DNA, the CDR3 is TGTGCCAGTACCGACAGGGACACTGAAGCTTTCTTT. Full variable domain (missing parts from reference TRBV19 and TRBJ1-1): DGGITQSPKYLFRKEGQNVTLSCEQNLNHDAMYWYRQDPGQGLRLIYYSQIVNDFQKGDIAEGYSVSREKKESFPLTVTSAQKNPTAFYLCASTDRDTEAFFGQGTRLTVV.

This chain joins TRBV7-2 and TRBJ1-5; D gene ambiguous. CDR1 and CDR2 (germline): SGHTA, FQGNSA. Trimming removed 4 bases from V and 2 bases from J, with 12 bases in between. This CDR3 is 15 amino acids long. As DNA, the CDR3 is TGTGCCAGCAGCTCCTTGGGAGGTGGCAATCAGCCCCAGCATTTT. Its protein is CASSSLGGGNQPQHF.

The chain joins TRBV7-2 to TRBJ2-3; D might be TRBD2 (6 bases). Germline values: CDR1 SGHTA, CDR2 FQGNSA. V gave up 2 bases and J gave up 0 bases, with 9 bases separating them. CDR3 length: 15 amino acids. The CDR3 is CASSLYGSSTDTQYF. CDR3 coding DNA: TGTGCCAGCAGCTTATACGGGAGTAGCACAGATACGCAGTATTTT.

The rearrangement uses TRBV6-1 and TRBJ1-3, with TRBD1 matching 8 bases. CDR3 length: 16 residues. Germline V lookup: CDR1 MNHNS, CDR2 SASEGT. The V segment lost 4 bases and the J segment 0 bases; nucleotides outside the gene matches: 5. The CDR3 nucleotides are TGTGCCAGCAGTGTAAACAGGGGGTACTCTGGAAACACCATATATTTT. Residues: CASSVNRGYSGNTIYF.